The T cell receptor (beta chain) under discussion was sequenced for a study of T cell repertoires in cytomegalovirus infection. Study-level background: Public signatures in TCR beta pointed to CMV infection and matching HLA type.

Per germline, CDR1 ENHRY and CDR2 SYGVKD. With 6 bases removed from V and 8 bases from J, the gap between germline ends came to 11 bases. The length of the CDR3 is 12 residues. TCRdb re-called the reads with MiXCR, one entry per CDR3 protein. The sample lists fewer than 1,000,000 distinct CDR3 sequences, roughly 30% occurring once. Worth noting for this clonotype: Its antigen is not identified.

The sequence was obtained from a human donor in good health (CMV status not recorded). Some clones in this sample may be carry-over from other donors' samples. The chain couples TRBV10-3 to TRBJ2-1, with D unclear. Here the sequenced sample was cultured CD8+ T cells from PBMCs, taken from culture after CMV antigen stimulation. This chain's CDR3 is CAIRSLQDEQFF. DNA of the CDR3: TGTGCCATCAGGTCCCTTCAGGATGAGCAGTTCTTC.